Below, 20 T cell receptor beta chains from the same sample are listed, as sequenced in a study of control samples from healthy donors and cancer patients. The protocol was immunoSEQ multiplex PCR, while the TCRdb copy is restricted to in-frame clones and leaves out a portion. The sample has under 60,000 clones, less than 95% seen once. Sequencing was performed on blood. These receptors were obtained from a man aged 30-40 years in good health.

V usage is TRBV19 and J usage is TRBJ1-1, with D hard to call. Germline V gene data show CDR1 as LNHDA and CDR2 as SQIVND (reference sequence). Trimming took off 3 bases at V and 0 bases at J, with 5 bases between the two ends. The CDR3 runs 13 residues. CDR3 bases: TGTGCCAGTAGTATGCAGGTGAACACTGAAGCTTTCTTT. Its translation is CASSMQVNTEAFF.

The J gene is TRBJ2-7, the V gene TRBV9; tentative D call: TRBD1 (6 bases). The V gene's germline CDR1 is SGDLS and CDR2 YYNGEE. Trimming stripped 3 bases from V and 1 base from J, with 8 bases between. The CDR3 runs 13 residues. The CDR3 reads CASSATGSYEQYF. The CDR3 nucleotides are TGTGCCAGCAGCGCAACAGGGTCCTACGAGCAGTACTTC. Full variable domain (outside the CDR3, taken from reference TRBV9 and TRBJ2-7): DSGVTQTPKHLITATGQRVTLRCSPRSGDLSVYWYQQSLDQGLQFLIQYYNGEERAKGNILERFSAQQFPDLHSELNLSSLELGDSALYFCASSATGSYEQYFGPGTRLTVT.

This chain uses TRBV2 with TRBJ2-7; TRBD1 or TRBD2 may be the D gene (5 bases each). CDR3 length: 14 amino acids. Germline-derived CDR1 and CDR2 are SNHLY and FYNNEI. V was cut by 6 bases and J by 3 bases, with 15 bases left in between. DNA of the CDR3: TGTGCCAGCAGCATCCGGGACGTGAACTACGAGCAGTACTTC. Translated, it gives CASSIRDVNYEQYF.

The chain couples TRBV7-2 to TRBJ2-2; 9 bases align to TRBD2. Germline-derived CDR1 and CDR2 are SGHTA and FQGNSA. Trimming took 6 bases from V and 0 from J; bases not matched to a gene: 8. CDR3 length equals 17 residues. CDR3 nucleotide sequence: TGTGCCAGCAGTAAAATCGGCGGGGGGGCGAACACCGGGGAGCTGTTTTTT. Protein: CASSKIGGGANTGELFF.

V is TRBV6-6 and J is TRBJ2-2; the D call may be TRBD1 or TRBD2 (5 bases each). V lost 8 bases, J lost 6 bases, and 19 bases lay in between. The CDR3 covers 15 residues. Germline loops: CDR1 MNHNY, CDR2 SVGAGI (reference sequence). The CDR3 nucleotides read TGTGCCAGCTTTGGCCTGGGAAGAGGGGCCGGGGAGCTGTTTTTT. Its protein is CASFGLGRGAGELFF.

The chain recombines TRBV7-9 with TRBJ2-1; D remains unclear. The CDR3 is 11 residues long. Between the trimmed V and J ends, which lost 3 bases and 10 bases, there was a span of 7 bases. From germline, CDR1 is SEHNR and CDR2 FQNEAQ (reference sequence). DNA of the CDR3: TGTGCCAGCAGCTTTAACTGGGAGCAGTTCTTC. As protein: CASSFNWEQFF.

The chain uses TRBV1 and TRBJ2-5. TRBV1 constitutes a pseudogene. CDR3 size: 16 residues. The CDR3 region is CTSSQDPPRGQGTQYF. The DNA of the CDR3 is TGCACCAGCAGCCAAGATCCCCCACGGGGCCAGGGGACCCAGTACTTC.

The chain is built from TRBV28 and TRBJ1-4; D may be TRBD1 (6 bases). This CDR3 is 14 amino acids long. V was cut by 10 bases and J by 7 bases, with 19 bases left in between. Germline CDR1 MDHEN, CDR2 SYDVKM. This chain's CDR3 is CATSLRDTGEKLFF. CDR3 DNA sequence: TGTGCCACCTCACTCCGGGACACCGGTGAAAAACTGTTTTTT.

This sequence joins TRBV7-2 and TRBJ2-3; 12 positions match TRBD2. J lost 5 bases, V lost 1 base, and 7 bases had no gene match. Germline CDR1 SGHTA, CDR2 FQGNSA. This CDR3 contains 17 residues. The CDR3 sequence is CASSLVPSGGGRDTQYF. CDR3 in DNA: TGTGCCAGCAGCTTAGTACCTAGCGGGGGGGGAAGAGATACGCAGTATTTT.

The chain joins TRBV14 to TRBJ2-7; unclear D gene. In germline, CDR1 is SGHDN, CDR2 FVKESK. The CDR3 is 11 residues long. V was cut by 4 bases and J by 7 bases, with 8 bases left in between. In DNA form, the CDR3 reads TGTGCCAGCAGCCGCTTCGGGGAGCAGTACTTC. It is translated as CASSRFGEQYF.

The DNA of the CDR3 is TGTGCCAGCAGTTCAGCCGACGGCCTAGGCTATGGCTACACCTTC. Protein: CASSSADGLGYGYTF. The genes are TRBV6-6 and TRBJ1-2; the D is unclear. The CDR3 is 15 residues long. Trimming cost V 4 bases and J 4 bases, with 16 bases left between them. Germline values: CDR1 MNHNY, CDR2 SVGAGI (reference sequence).

CDR3 residues: CASSQVVQRGTYEQYF. The CDR3 DNA sequence: TGTGCCAGCAGCCAAGTGGTGCAGCGGGGAACCTACGAGCAGTACTTC. This sequence joins TRBV3-1 (or the pseudogene TRBV3-2) and TRBJ2-7; TRBD2 matches 7 bases. Trimming cost V 1 base and J 2 bases; bases outside gene matches: 8. CDR3 length: 16 residues. The germline gives CDR1 LGHDT, CDR2 YNNKEL (reference sequence).

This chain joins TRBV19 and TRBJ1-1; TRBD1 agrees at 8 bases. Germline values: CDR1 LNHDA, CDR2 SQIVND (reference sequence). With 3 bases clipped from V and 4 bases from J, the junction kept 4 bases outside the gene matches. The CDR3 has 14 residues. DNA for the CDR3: TGTGCCAGTAGTATCCGGACAGGGAGCACTGAAGCTTTCTTT. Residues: CASSIRTGSTEAFF.

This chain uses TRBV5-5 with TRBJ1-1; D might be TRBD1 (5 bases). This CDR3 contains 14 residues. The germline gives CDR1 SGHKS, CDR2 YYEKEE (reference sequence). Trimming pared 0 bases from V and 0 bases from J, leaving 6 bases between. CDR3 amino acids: CASSLDRLNTEAFF. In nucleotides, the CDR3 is TGTGCCAGCAGCTTGGACAGGCTGAACACTGAAGCTTTCTTT.

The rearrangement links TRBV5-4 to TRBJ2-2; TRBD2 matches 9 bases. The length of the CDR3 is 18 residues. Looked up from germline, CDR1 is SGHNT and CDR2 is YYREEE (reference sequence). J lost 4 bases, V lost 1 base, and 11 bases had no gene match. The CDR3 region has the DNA TGTGCCAGCAGCTTGTCTATTATGAAGACTAGCGGCACCGGGGAGCTGTTTTTT. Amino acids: CASSLSIMKTSGTGELFF.

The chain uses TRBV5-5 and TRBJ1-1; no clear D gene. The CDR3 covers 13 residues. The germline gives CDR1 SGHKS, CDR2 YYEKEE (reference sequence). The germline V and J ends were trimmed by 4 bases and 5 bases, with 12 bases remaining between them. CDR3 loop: CASSDRSGTEAFF. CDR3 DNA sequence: TGTGCCAGCAGCGACCGCAGCGGGACTGAAGCTTTCTTT.

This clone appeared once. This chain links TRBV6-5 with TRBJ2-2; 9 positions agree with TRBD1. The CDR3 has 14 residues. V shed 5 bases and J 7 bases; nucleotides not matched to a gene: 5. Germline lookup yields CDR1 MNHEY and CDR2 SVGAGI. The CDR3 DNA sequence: TGTGCCAGCAGTCGGGACAGGGTGGACGGGGAGCTGTTTTTT. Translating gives CASSRDRVDGELFF.

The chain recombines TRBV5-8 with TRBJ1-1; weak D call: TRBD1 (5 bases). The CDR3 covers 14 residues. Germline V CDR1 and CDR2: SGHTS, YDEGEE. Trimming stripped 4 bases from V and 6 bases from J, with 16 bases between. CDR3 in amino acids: CASSLSGGGSEAFF. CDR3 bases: TGTGCCAGCAGCCTATCTGGGGGGGGATCTGAAGCTTTCTTT. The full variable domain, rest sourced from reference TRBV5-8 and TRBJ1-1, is EAGVTQSPTHLIKTRGQQATLRCSPISGHTSVYWYQQALGLGLQFLLWYDEGEERNRGNFPPRFSGRQFPNYSSELNVNALELEDSALYLCASSLSGGGSEAFFGQGTRLTVV.

The CDR3 DNA sequence: TGTGCCAGCAGTTACGTAGCGGACCATACTACGGAGCAGTACTTC. This codes for CASSYVADHTTEQYF. The chain joins TRBV6-5 to TRBJ2-7; TRBD2 might be the D (6 bases). CDR1 is MNHEY and CDR2 is SVGAGI in the germline V gene. The V and J ends lost 2 bases and 7 bases respectively, with 18 bases between them. The CDR3 consists of 15 residues.

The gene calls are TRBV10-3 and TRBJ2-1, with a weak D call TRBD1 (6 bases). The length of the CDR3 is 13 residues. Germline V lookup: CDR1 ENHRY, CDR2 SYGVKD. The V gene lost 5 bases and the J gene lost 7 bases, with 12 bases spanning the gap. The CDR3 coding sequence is TGTGCCATCAGTTCCGGGACACCGAATGAGCAGTTCTTC. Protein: CAISSGTPNEQFF.